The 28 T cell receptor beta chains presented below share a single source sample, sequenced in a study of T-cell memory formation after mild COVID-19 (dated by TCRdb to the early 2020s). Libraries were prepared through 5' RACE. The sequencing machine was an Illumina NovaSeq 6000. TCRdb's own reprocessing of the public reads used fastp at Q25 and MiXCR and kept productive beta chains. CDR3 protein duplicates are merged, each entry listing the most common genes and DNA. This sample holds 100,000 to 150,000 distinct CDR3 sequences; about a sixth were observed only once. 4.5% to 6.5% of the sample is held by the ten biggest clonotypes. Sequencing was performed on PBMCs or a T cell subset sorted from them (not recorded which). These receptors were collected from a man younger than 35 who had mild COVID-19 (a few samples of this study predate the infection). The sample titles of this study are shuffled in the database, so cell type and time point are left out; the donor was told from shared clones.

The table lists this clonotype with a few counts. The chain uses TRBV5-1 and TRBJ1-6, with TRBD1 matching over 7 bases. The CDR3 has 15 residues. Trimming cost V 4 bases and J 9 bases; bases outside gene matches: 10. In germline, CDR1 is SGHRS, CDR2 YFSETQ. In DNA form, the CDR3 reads TGCGCCAGCAGCCCGGAGACAGGGTCGTTTTCACCCCTCCACTTT. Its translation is CASSPETGSFSPLHF.

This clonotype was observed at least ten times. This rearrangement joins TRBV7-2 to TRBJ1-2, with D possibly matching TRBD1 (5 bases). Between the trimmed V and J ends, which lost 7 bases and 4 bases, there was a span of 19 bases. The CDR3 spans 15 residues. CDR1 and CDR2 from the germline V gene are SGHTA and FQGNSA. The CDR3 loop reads CASTPPTTAVYGYTF. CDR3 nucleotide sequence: TGTGCCAGCACCCCTCCCACGACAGCCGTCTATGGCTACACCTTC.

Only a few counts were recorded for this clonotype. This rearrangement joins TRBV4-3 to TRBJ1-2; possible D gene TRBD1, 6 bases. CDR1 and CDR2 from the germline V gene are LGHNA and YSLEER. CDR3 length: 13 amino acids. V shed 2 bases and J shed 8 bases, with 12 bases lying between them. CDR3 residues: CASSQTQGLGYTF. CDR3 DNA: TGCGCCAGCAGCCAAACACAGGGACTGGGCTACACCTTC.

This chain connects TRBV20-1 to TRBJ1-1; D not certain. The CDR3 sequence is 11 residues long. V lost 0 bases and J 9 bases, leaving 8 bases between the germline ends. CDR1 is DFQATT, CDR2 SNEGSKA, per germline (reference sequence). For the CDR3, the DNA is TGCAGTGCTAGAGATGTCGTAAAAGCTTTCTTT. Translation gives CSARDVVKAFF.

The CDR3 loop is CASSWGVLQETQYF. The CDR3 nucleotides are TGTGCCAGCAGCTGGGGGGTGCTCCAAGAGACCCAGTACTTC. The gene calls are TRBV5-5 and TRBJ2-5, with D possibly being TRBD2 (6 bases). The CDR3 is 14 residues long. Germline-derived CDR1 and CDR2 are SGHKS and YYEKEE (reference sequence). The V gene lost 3 bases and the J gene lost 1 base, with 10 bases spanning the gap.

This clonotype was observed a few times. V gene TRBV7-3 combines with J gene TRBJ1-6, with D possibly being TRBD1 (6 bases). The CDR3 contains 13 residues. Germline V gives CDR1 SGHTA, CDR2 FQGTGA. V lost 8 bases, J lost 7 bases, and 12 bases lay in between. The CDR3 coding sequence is TGTGCCAGCCGGCGAGACAGGAATTCACCCCTCCACTTT. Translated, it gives CASRRDRNSPLHF.

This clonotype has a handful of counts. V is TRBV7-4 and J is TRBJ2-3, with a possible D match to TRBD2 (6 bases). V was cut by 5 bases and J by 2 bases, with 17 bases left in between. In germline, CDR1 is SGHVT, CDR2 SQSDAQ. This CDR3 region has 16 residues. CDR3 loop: CASSALAALTTDTQYF. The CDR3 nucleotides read TGTGCCAGCAGCGCTTTAGCGGCGTTAACCACAGATACGCAGTATTTT.

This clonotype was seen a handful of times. The CDR3, as DNA: TGTGCCAGCAGTTACTCCTCAGGGCGCGGATTCTTC. Translation gives CASSYSSGRGFF. This chain links TRBV6-2 or TRBV6-3 with TRBJ2-1, with a tentative D call TRBD1 (5 bases). Germline CDR1 reads MNHEY; CDR2 reads SVGEGT. This CDR3 region has 12 residues. V lost 0 bases and J 16 bases, leaving 13 bases between the germline ends.

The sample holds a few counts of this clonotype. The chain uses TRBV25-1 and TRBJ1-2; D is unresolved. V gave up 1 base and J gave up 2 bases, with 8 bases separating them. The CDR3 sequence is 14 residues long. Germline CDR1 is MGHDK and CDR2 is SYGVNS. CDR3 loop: CASSESWSNYGYTF. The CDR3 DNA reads TGTGCCAGCAGTGAATCTTGGTCGAACTATGGCTACACCTTC.

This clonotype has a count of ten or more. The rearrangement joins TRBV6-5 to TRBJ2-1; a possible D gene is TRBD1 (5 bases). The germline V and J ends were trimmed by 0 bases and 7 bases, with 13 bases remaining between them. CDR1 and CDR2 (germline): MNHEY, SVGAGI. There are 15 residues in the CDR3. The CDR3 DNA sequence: TGTGCCAGCAGTTACTCGGCCAGGGTTAGAAATGAGCAGTTCTTC. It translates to CASSYSARVRNEQFF.

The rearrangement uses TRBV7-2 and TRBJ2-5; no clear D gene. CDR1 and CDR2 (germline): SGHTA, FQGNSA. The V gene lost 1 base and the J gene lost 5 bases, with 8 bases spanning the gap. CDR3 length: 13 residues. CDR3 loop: CASSLDIRETQYF. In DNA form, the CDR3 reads TGTGCCAGCAGCTTAGACATCCGGGAGACCCAGTACTTC.

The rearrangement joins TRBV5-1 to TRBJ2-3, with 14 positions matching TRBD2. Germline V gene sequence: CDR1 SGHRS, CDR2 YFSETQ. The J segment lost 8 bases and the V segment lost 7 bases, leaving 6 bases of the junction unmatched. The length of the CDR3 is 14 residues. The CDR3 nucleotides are TGCGCCAGCTCCGGACTAGCGGGGGGCAGTACGCAGTATTTT. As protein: CASSGLAGGSTQYF. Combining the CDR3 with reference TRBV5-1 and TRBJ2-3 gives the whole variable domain KAGVTQTPRYLIKTRGQQVTLSCSPISGHRSVSWYQQTPGQGLQFLFEYFSETQRNKGNFPGRFSGRQFSNSRSEMNVSTLELGDSALYLCASSGLAGGSTQYFGPGTRLTVL.

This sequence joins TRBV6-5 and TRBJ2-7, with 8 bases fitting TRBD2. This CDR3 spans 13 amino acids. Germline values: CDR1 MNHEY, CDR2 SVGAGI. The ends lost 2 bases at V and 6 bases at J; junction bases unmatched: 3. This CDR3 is CASSYAGGGEQYV. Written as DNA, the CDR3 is TGTGCCAGCAGTTACGCCGGGGGGGGCGAGCAGTACGTC.

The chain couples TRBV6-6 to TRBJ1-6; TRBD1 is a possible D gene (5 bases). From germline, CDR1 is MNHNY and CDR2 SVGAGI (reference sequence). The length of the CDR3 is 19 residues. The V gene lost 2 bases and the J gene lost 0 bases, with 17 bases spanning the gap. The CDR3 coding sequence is TGTGCCAGCAGTTACCCCCAGGGTAGACTAACCTCCTATAATTCACCCCTCCACTTT. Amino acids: CASSYPQGRLTSYNSPLHF.

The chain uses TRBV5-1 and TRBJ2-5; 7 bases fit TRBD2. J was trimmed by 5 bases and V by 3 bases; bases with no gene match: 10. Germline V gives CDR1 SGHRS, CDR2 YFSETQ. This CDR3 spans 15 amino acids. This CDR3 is CASSSTVGGGETQYF. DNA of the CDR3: TGCGCCAGCAGCTCGACCGTGGGGGGAGGGGAGACCCAGTACTTC. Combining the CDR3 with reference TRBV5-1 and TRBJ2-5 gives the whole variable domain KAGVTQTPRYLIKTRGQQVTLSCSPISGHRSVSWYQQTPGQGLQFLFEYFSETQRNKGNFPGRFSGRQFSNSRSEMNVSTLELGDSALYLCASSSTVGGGETQYFGPGTRLLVL.

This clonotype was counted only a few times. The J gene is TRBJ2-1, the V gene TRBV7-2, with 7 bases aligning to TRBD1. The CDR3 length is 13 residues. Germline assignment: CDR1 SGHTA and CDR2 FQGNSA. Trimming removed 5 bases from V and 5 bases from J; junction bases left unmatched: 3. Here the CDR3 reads CASSRGQDNEQFF. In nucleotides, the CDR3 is TGTGCCAGCAGCCGAGGACAGGACAATGAGCAGTTCTTC.

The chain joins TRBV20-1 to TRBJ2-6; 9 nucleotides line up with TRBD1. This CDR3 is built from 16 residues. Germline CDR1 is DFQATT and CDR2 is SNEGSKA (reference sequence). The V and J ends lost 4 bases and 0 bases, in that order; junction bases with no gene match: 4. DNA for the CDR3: TGCAGTGCTACGGGACAGGGCCACTCTGGGGCCAACGTCCTGACTTTC. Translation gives CSATGQGHSGANVLTF.

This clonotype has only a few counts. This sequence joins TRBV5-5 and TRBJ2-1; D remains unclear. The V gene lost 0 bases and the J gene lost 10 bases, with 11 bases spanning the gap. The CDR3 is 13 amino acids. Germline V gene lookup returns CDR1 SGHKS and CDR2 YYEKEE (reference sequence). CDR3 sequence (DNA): TGTGCCAGCAGCTTGGAGTGGGCTGGGGAGCAGTTCTTC. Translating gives CASSLEWAGEQFF.

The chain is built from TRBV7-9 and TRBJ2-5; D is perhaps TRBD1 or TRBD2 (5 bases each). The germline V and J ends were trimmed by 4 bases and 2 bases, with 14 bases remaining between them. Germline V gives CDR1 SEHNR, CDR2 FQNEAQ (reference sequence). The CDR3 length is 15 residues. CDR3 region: CASSSPWGMQETQYF. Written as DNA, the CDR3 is TGTGCCAGCAGCTCGCCGTGGGGGATGCAAGAGACCCAGTACTTC.

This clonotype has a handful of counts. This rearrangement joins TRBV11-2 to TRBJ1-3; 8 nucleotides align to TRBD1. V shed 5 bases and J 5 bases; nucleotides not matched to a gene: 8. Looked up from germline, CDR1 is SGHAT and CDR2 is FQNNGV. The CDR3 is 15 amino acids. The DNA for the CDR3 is TGTGCCAGCAGCCTTCCCAGGGGGCACCGAAACACCATATATTTT. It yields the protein CASSLPRGHRNTIYF.

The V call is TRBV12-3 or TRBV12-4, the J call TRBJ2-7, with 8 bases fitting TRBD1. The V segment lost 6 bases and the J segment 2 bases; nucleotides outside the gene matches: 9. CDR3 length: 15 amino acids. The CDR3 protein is CASRRRQGIPYEQYF. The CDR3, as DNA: TGTGCCAGCAGGCGGAGACAGGGGATTCCCTACGAGCAGTACTTC.

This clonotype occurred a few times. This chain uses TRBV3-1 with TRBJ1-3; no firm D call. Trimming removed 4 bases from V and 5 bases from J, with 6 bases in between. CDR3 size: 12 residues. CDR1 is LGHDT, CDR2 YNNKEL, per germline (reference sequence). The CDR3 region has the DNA TGTGCCAGCAGCCCCGATAGAAACACCATATATTTT. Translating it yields CASSPDRNTIYF.

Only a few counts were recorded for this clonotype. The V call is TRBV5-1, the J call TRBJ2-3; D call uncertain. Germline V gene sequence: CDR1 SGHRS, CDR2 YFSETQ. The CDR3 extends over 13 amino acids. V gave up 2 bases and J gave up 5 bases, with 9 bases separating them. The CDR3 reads CASSFSPLDTQYF. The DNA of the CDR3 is TGCGCCAGCAGCTTCAGCCCGTTAGATACGCAGTATTTT.

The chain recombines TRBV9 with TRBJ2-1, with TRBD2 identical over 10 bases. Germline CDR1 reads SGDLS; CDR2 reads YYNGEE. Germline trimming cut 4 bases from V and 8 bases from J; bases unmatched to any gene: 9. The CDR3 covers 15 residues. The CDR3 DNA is TGTGCCAGCAGCTTTAGCGGGGGGCCCCCCGATGAGCAGTTCTTC. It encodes CASSFSGGPPDEQFF. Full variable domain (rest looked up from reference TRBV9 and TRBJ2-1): DSGVTQTPKHLITATGQRVTLRCSPRSGDLSVYWYQQSLDQGLQFLIQYYNGEERAKGNILERFSAQQFPDLHSELNLSSLELGDSALYFCASSFSGGPPDEQFFGPGTRLTVL.

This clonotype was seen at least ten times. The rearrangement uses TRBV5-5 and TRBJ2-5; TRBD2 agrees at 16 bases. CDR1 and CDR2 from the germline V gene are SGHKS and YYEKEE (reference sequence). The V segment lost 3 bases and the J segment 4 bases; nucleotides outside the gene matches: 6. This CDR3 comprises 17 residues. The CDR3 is CASSSGLAGGLGETQYF. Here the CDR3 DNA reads TGTGCCAGCAGCTCGGGACTAGCGGGGGGGCTGGGAGAGACCCAGTACTTC.

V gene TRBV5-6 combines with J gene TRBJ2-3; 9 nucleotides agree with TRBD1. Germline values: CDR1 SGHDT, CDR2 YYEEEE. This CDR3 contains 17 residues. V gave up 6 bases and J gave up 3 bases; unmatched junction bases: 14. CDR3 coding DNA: TGTGCCAGCACCCCGAGGTGGGACAGGGAGGTGACAGATACGCAGTATTTT. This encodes CASTPRWDREVTDTQYF.

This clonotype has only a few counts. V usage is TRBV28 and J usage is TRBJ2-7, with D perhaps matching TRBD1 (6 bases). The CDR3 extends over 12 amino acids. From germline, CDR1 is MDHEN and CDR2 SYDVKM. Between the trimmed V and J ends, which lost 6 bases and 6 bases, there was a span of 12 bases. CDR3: CASSPDSVEQYV. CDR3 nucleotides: TGTGCCAGCAGCCCGGACAGTGTCGAGCAGTACGTC.

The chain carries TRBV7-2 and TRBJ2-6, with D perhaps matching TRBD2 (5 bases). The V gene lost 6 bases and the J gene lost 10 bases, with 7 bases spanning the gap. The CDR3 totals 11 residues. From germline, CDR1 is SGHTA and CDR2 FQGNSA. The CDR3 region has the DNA TGTGCCAGCAGTACGGGGAACGTCCTGACTTTC. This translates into CASSTGNVLTF.